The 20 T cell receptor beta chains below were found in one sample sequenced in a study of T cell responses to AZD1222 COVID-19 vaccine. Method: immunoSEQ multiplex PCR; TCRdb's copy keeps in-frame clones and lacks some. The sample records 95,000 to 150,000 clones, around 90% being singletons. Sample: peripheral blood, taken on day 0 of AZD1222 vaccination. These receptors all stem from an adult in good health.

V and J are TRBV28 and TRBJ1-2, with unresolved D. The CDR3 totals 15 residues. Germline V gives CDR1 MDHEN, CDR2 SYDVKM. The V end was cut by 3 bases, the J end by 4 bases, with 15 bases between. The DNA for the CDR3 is TGTGCCAGCAGTTTCGGGCTAGCCCCCGGCTATGGCTACACCTTC. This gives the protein CASSFGLAPGYGYTF.

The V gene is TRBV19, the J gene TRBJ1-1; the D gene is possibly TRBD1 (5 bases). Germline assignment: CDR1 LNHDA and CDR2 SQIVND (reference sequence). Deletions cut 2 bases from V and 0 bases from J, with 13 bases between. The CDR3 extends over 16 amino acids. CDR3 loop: CASSITGALMNTEAFF. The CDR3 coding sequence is TGTGCCAGTAGTATAACCGGGGCGCTCATGAACACTGAAGCTTTCTTT.

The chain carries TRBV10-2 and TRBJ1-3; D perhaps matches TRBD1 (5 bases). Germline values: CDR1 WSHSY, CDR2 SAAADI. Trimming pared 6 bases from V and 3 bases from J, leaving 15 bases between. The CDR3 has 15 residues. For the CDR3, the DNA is TGCGCCAGCAGGCCCCCTGGAGGGGATGGAAACACCATATATTTT. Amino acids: CASRPPGGDGNTIYF.

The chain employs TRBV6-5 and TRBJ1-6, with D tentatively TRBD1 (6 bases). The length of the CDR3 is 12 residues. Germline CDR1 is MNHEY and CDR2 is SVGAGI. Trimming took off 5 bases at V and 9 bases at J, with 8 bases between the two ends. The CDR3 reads CASSRGVSPLHF. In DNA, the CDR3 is TGTGCCAGCAGTAGGGGGGTTTCACCCCTCCACTTT.

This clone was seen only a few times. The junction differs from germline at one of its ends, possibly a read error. This chain's CDR3 is CASREGSGNTIYF. In nucleotides, the CDR3 is TGTGCCAGCAGGGAAGGATCTGGAAACACCATATATTTT. The chain is built from TRBV2 and TRBJ1-3; D remains ambiguous. Germline CDR1 is SNHLY and CDR2 is FYNNEI. This CDR3 comprises 13 residues.

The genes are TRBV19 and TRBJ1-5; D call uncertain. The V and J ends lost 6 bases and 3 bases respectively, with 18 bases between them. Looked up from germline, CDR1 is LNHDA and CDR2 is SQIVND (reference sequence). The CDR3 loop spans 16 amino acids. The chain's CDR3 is CASRRGELLYNQPQHF. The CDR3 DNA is TGTGCCAGTAGAAGAGGAGAATTACTCTACAATCAGCCCCAGCATTTT. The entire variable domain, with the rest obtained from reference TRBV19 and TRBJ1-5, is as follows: DGGITQSPKYLFRKEGQNVTLSCEQNLNHDAMYWYRQDPGQGLRLIYYSQIVNDFQKGDIAEGYSVSREKKESFPLTVTSAQKNPTAFYLCASRRGELLYNQPQHFGDGTRLSIL.

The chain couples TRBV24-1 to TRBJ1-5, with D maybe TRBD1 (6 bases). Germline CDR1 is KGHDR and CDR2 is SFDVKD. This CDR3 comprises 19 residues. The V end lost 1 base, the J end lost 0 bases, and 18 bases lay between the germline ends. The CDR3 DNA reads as TGTGCCACCAGTGATTTTTCCGGGGACACCCTCTATAGCAATCAGCCCCAGCATTTT. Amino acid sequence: CATSDFSGDTLYSNQPQHF.

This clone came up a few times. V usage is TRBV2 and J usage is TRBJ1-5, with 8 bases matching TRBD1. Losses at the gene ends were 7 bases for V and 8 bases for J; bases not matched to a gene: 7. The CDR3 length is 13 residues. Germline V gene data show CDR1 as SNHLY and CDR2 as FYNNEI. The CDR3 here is CASNGQGAEPQHF. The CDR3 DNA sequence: TGTGCCAGCAACGGGCAGGGGGCAGAGCCCCAGCATTTT.

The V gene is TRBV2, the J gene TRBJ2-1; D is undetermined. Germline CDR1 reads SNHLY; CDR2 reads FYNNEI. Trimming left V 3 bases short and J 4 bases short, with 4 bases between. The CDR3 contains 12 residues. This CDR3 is CASSDEYNEQFF. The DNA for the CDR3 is TGTGCCAGCAGTGATGAGTACAATGAGCAGTTCTTC.

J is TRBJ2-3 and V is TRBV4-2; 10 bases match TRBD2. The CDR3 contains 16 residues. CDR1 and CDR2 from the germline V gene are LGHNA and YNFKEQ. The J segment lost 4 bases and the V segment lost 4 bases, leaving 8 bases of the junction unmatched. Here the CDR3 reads CASSRSGRAGADTQYF. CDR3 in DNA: TGTGCCAGCAGCCGGAGCGGGAGGGCCGGCGCAGATACGCAGTATTTT.

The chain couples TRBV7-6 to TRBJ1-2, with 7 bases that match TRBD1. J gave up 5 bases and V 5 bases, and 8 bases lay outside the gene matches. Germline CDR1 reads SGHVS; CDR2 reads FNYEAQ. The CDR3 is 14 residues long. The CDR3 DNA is TGTGCCAGCAGCACCCTTCCGGGACAGTATGGCTACACCTTC. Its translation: CASSTLPGQYGYTF.

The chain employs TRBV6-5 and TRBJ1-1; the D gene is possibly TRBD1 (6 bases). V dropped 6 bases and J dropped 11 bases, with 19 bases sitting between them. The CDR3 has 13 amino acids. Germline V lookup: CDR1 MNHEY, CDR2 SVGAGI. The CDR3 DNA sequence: TGTGCCAGCAGACATTCACAGGGTCCAGACGCTTTCTTT. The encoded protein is CASRHSQGPDAFF.

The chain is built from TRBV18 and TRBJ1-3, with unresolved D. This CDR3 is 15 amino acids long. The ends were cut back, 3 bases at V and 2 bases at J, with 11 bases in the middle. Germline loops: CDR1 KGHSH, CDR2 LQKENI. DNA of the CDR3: TGTGCCAGCTCACCTCCGCAGGAGGCTGGAAACACCATATATTTT. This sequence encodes CASSPPQEAGNTIYF.

The CDR3 reads CASRYRGGGTDTQYF. CDR3 nucleotides: TGTGCCAGCAGATATAGGGGGGGAGGCACAGATACGCAGTATTTT. V usage is TRBV2 and J usage is TRBJ2-3; D possibly corresponds to TRBD2 (7 bases). Germline loops: CDR1 SNHLY, CDR2 FYNNEI. There are 15 residues in the CDR3. V was cut by 6 bases and J by 1 base, with 14 bases left in between.

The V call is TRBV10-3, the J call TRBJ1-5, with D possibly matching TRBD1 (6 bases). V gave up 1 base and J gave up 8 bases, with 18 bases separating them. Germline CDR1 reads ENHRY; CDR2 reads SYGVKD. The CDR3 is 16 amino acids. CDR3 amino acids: CAISEYRDLQKKPQHF. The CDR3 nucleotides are TGTGCCATCAGTGAGTACAGGGACCTTCAGAAGAAGCCCCAGCATTTT.

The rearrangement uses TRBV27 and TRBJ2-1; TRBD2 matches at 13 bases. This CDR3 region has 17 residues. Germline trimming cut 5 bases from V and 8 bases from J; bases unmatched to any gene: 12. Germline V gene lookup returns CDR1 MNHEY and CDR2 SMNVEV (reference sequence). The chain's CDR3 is CASSPTRTSGSADEQFF. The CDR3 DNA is TGTGCCAGCAGTCCGACAAGGACTAGCGGGAGTGCTGATGAGCAGTTCTTC.

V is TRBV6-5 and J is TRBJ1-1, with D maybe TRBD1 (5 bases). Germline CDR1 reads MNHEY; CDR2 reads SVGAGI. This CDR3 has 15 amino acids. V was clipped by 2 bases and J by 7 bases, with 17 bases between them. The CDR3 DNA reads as TGTGCCAGCAGTTACCCGCCGCAGGGCGCAAATGAAGCTTTCTTT. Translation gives CASSYPPQGANEAFF.

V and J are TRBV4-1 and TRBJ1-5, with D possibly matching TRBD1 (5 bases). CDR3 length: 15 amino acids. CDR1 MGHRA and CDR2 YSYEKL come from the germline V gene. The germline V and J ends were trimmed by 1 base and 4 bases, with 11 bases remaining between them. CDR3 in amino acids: CASSQATPGNQPQHF. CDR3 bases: TGCGCCAGCAGCCAAGCGACTCCAGGGAATCAGCCCCAGCATTTT.

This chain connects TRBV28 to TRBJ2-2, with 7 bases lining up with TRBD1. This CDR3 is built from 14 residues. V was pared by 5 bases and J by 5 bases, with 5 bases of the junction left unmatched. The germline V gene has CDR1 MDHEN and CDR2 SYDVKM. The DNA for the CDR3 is TGTGCCAGCAGTCGACAGGGATCGACCGGGGAGCTGTTTTTT. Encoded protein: CASSRQGSTGELFF.

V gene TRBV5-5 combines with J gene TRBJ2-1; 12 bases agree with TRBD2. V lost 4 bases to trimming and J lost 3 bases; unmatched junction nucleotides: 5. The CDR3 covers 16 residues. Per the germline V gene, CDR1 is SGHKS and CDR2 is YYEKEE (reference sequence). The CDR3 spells CASSIQTSGGYNEQFF. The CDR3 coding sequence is TGTGCCAGCAGCATCCAGACTAGCGGGGGCTACAATGAGCAGTTCTTC.